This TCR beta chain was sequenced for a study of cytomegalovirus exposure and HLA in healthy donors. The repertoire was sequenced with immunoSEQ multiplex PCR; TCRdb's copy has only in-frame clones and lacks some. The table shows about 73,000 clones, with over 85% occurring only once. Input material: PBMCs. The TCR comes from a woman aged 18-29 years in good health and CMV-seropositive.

The CDR3 sequence is CASSFGRVRQPQHF. The CDR3 DNA reads TGTGCCAGCAGTTTCGGCAGGGTCCGCCAGCCCCAGCATTTT. This rearrangement joins TRBV28 to TRBJ1-5, with D possibly being TRBD1 (5 bases). Trimming left V 3 bases short and J 7 bases short, with 13 bases between. This CDR3 has 14 residues. Germline-derived CDR1 and CDR2 are MDHEN and SYDVKM.